The TCR beta chain described here comes from a study of early T cells in non-severe SARS-CoV-2 infection. From the 5' RACE reads, TCRdb called clonotypes with MiXCR, one entry per CDR3 protein. The data hold 80,000 to 100,000 distinct CDR3 sequences, with around 14% observed a single time. Germline V lookup: CDR1 ENHRY, CDR2 SYGVKD. The V end was cut by 0 bases, the J end by 1 base, with 10 bases between. This CDR3 spans 16 amino acids. The specimen sequenced was whole blood. V usage is TRBV10-3 and J usage is TRBJ1-5; D remains unclear. This TCR was sampled from an adult who was a healthcare worker with PCR-confirmed SARS-CoV-2 infection or an uninfected control (not recorded which). This CDR3 is CAISESSPQSNQPQHF. CDR3 sequence (DNA): TGTGCCATCAGTGAGTCGAGTCCCCAGAGCAATCAGCCCCAGCATTTT.